The present entry profiles one TCR beta chain with its context. Per the original data handling: For nucleated cells, counts were estimated from reference gene primer amplification. Repertoires were generated with immunoSEQ multiplex PCR, while TCRdb's copy carries only in-frame clones and drops some. V, J and clone size derive from that table, while D and trimming were established from the DNA sequence. The top ten hold more than 20% of the sample, which has 100,000 to 150,000 clones, about 85% seen once. The data belong to a study of blood T cell repertoires in COVID-19. Study-level background: Spain, Italy and the United States supplied samples that represented acute and convalescent COVID-19. Nucleic acid was either cDNA or gDNA, and it came from T cells, B-cell-depleted T cells, or PBMCs.

The sample consisted of peripheral blood. The receptor was derived from an elderly woman with acute or convalescent COVID-19.

The CDR3 DNA follows: TGTGCCAGCAGCGTAGGGGCTAGCGGTCCCCAAGAGACCCAGTACTTC. Translation gives CASSVGASGPQETQYF. The chain combines TRBV9 with TRBJ2-5, with TRBD2 identical over 7 bases. The length of the CDR3 is 16 residues. Germline CDR1 reads SGDLS; CDR2 reads YYNGEE. The ends lost 0 bases at V and 1 base at J; junction bases unmatched: 6.